The present T cell receptor (beta chain) was sequenced within a study of molecular identifiers for immune sequencing clone quantification. This clonotype was counted at least ten times. Its antigen is still unknown. This CDR3 has 14 amino acids. Germline V gene sequence: CDR1 MGHRA, CDR2 YSYEKL. The V end lost 1 base, the J end lost 5 bases, and 10 bases lay between the germline ends. Points from the study as a whole: Barcode sharing among identical TCR molecules could make large clones appear smaller.

With 10%, 30% or 50% of RNA, about 20,000 to 1,100,000 naive CD8 T cells were sequenced. TCRdb used MiXCR to reprocess the PCR reads, holding one entry per CDR3 protein. The sample holds about 54,000 distinct CDR3 sequences, almost 25% seen once. This chain joins TRBV4-1 and TRBJ2-3; D not certain. This TCR derives from a human donor in good health. Some libraries in this study had Jurkat cell RNA spiked in. The sample was naive CD8+ T cells from blood, with Jurkat cell RNA spiked in. Subset indicated: FACS-sorted CD8+CD4-CCR7+CD45RA+ naive T cells. The CDR3 DNA reads as TGCGCCAGCAGCCAAGTTGGAAAGGGAGATACGCAGTATTTT. Translation: CASSQVGKGDTQYF.